This T cell receptor beta chain was documented in a study of cytomegalovirus exposure and HLA in healthy donors. Turning to the study itself: As released early, the data held 80 million to 90 million unique TCRs from HLA-typed donors. Study conclusions and caveats: Earlier analysis looked at TCR beta V segments, and most were productive about 90% or about 30% of the time. Later on, a genetic analysis was performed. It linked a missense variant in DCLRE1C with V- and J-gene trimming of TCR beta.

A word on this clone: Antigen: not known.

With 60 Vbeta and 13 Jbeta primers, the PCR was carried out. Original analysis: Approximately 12 million of about 88 million unique TCR beta chains were shared, per a later count. Produced via immunoSEQ multiplex PCR; TCRdb's table is partial and in-frame only. Clone size and V and J calls were adopted from that table, with D and trimming inferred from the DNA. The data contain about 82,000 clones, around 79% of them seen just once; the ten biggest clones take up roughly 13%. The CDR3 is made up of 14 amino acids. V was clipped by 5 bases and J by 0 bases, with 8 bases between them. Germline assignment: CDR1 LNHDA and CDR2 SQIVND (reference sequence).

What was sequenced was PBMCs. The rearrangement joins TRBV19 to TRBJ1-5; D uncertain. This receptor was obtained from a human donor in good health. In DNA, the CDR3 is TGTGCCAGTAGTCTTACAAATAGCAATCAGCCCCAGCATTTT. Residues: CASSLTNSNQPQHF.